This passage covers 5 T cell receptor beta chains from one sample sequenced in a study of cytomegalovirus exposure and HLA in healthy donors. PCR amplification relied on 60 Vbeta primers (plus 13 Jbeta primers). Data came from immunoSEQ multiplex PCR; TCRdb stores just in-frame clones and leaves some out. The sample yields 60,000 to 95,000 clones, less than 80% seen once. Sequenced: PBMCs. The source is a woman between 40 and 50 years old in good health and CMV-seropositive.

The sample holds one count of this clone. The chain couples TRBV29-1 to TRBJ1-1; D uncertain. Germline CDR1 is SQVTM and CDR2 is ANQGSEA. The CDR3 is made up of 13 amino acids. The germline V and J ends were trimmed by 3 bases and 4 bases, with 12 bases remaining between them. The CDR3: CSVEHRGGTEAFF. DNA of the CDR3: TGCAGCGTTGAGCACAGAGGAGGCACTGAAGCTTTCTTT.

The chain uses TRBV4-3 and TRBJ2-2; D remains ambiguous. The germline V and J ends were trimmed by 1 base and 6 bases, with 12 bases remaining between them. CDR1 and CDR2 from the germline V gene are LGHNA and YSLEER. CDR3 size: 15 residues. DNA of the CDR3: TGCGCCAGCAGCCAAGGTGAAACTTCCTCCGGGGAGCTGTTTTTT. Its protein is CASSQGETSSGELFF.

This rearrangement joins TRBV9 to TRBJ1-1, with a possible D match to TRBD1 (6 bases). Trimming pared 0 bases from V and 3 bases from J, leaving 21 bases between. The CDR3 spans 18 residues. Looked up from germline, CDR1 is SGDLS and CDR2 is YYNGEE. CDR3 in amino acids: CASSVGWGLGGLDTEAFF. The CDR3, as DNA: TGTGCCAGCAGCGTAGGTTGGGGATTGGGGGGGCTTGACACTGAAGCTTTCTTT.

The chain has TRBV9 and TRBJ2-2, with 8 bases fitting TRBD1. The length of the CDR3 is 14 residues. From germline, CDR1 is SGDLS and CDR2 YYNGEE. V lost 5 bases to trimming and J lost 6 bases; unmatched junction nucleotides: 6. The CDR3 DNA reads TGTGCCAGCAGTAGCAGGGGGCTCGCCGGGGAGCTGTTTTTT. Its protein is CASSSRGLAGELFF.

This chain joins TRBV19 and TRBJ2-1, with no clear D. This CDR3 contains 16 residues. Trimming removed 3 bases at V and 5 bases at J, with 17 bases between. Germline V CDR1 and CDR2: LNHDA, SQIVND (reference sequence). The CDR3 sequence: CASSIPVWAGNNEQFF. The CDR3 DNA reads as TGTGCCAGTAGTATCCCAGTCTGGGCCGGAAACAATGAGCAGTTCTTC.